This T cell receptor (beta chain) came from a study of T cells after yellow fever vaccination. Germline-derived CDR1 and CDR2 are SGHRS and YFSETQ. The length of the CDR3 is 17 residues. V shed 0 bases, J shed 1 base, and the junction held 6 bases outside the gene matches. TCRdb redid the calling of the 5' RACE reads with MiXCR, one entry per CDR3 protein. This sample has about 350,000 distinct CDR3 sequences; roughly 4.3% occur once, and the top ten carry just under 25%. In its sample, this clonotype was seen many times. This clonotype was obtained from a man aged 18 to 29 who received the YFV17D yellow fever vaccine. This chain links TRBV5-1 with TRBJ2-3; TRBD2 agrees at 9 bases. The source was PBMCs, collected 5 days after the yellow fever booster vaccination. For the CDR3, the DNA is TGCGCCAGCAGCTTGGTCCCCGTAGCGGGGGGCACAGATACGCAGTATTTT. Encoded protein: CASSLVPVAGGTDTQYF.